Described below is a single T cell receptor beta chain sequence and its context. These data come from a study of control samples from healthy donors and cancer patients. In germline, CDR1 is SEHNR, CDR2 FQNEAQ (reference sequence). The CDR3 consists of 14 residues. Trimming removed 3 bases from V and 6 bases from J; junction bases left unmatched: 6. Libraries were prepared by immunoSEQ multiplex PCR; TCRdb keeps only in-frame clonotypes and omits some of them. This table has more than 110,000 clones, 92% appearing once. This chain uses TRBV7-9 with TRBJ2-7, with 9 nucleotides matching TRBD1. The specimen was blood. The clonotype was recovered from a man aged 25-40 years in good health. The CDR3 reads CASSFGTGISEQYF. The CDR3 nucleotides are TGTGCCAGCAGCTTCGGGACAGGGATTAGCGAGCAGTACTTC.